Listed here is a single TCR beta chain. The length of the CDR3 is 15 residues. With 6 bases removed from V and 2 bases from J, the gap between germline ends came to 16 bases. Germline lookup yields CDR1 MNHEY and CDR2 SVGAGI. These data originate in a study of control samples from healthy donors and cancer patients. Generated by immunoSEQ multiplex PCR, the TCRdb table keeps only in-frame clones and is missing some. The repertoire holds 70,000 to 85,000 clones, with 91% as singletons. V and J are TRBV6-5 and TRBJ1-1; no reliable D call. The sequence was collected from a man aged 45-65 years in good health. Sequencing was carried out using blood. In nucleotides, the CDR3 is TGTGCCAGCAGCTACGATAGAGGCCCCAACACTGAAGCTTTCTTT. This sequence encodes CASSYDRGPNTEAFF.